The sequence of this TCR beta chain was determined in a study of blood T cell repertoires in COVID-19. Across the whole study: The cDNA or gDNA used as material had been derived from T cells, B-cell-depleted T cells, or PBMCs.

Using immunoSEQ multiplex PCR, the repertoire was profiled, and TCRdb retains in-frame clones only, with some absent. The sample lists some 190,000 clones; less than 85% were seen once. Researchers sorted participants into cohorts using their self-reported clinical history. V lost 7 bases and J lost 4, with 8 bases in between. Germline CDR1 MNHEY, CDR2 SVGAGI. The CDR3 covers 13 residues. The sample was PBMCs or T cells enriched from blood (not recorded which). The clonotype was recovered from a woman under 40 who had recovered from COVID-19. V gene TRBV6-5 combines with J gene TRBJ1-6; no firm D call. The CDR3, as DNA: TGTGCCAGCACCTACGGTTATAATTCACCCCTCCACTTT. Its translation: CASTYGYNSPLHF.